This T cell receptor (beta chain) was recorded in a study of cytomegalovirus exposure and HLA in healthy donors. 60 Vbeta and 13 Jbeta primers were used in PCR. Authors' methods: In a later analysis, 80 million to 100 million unique TCR beta chains included roughly 11 million shared by two or more donors. Generated by immunoSEQ multiplex PCR, the TCRdb table keeps only in-frame clones and is missing some. V, J and clone size reflect that table, while D and trimming were determined from the DNA. The repertoire holds roughly 160,000 clones, 85% seen once, with 1% in the top ten. Although they were nominally healthy when sampled, donors likely had unrecorded immune exposures. This clone came up once. V was pared by 5 bases and J by 5 bases, with 9 bases of the junction left unmatched. CDR1 is MNHEY, CDR2 SMNVEV, per germline (reference sequence). The CDR3 contains 17 residues.

The rearrangement uses TRBV27 and TRBJ2-1; 13 positions match TRBD2. The receptor comes from a boy aged 2 to 9 in good health and CMV-seronegative. Sequencing was performed on PBMCs. CDR3 residues: CASSVRTSGGFHNEQFF. CDR3 in DNA: TGTGCCAGCAGTGTACGGACTAGCGGGGGTTTCCACAATGAGCAGTTCTTC.